The clone carrying this T cell receptor (beta chain) was counted between two and nine times. The CDR3 runs 11 residues. Unmatched junction bases numbered 6, after V lost 6 bases and J lost 11 bases. Per germline, CDR1 MNHEY and CDR2 SVGEGT. The source of the sample is a study of liver allograft versus peripheral blood T cells. In the study overall: Graft-liver T cell receptor repertoires were compared against recipient peripheral blood repertoires.

TCRdb re-derived calls from the reads in MiXCR, one entry per CDR3 protein. The sample lists fewer than 15,000 distinct CDR3 sequences; about a fifth were seen once. The sequence came from a human patient who had a liver transplant. Some T cells here may be from the graft donor. This chain uses TRBV6-2 or TRBV6-3 with TRBJ1-1; 7 bases match TRBD1. The chain's CDR3 is CASRTGLNAFF. In DNA, the CDR3 is TGTGCCAGCAGGACAGGGCTTAATGCTTTCTTT.